Shown below are 5 T cell receptor beta chains from a single sample sequenced in a study of cytomegalovirus exposure and HLA in healthy donors. Primers for the PCR totalled 60 Vbeta and 13 Jbeta. This table comes from immunoSEQ multiplex PCR, and its TCRdb copy is limited to in-frame clones, with some not included. The table shows 85,000 to 100,000 clones, with just under 70% occurring only once. Material for sequencing was PBMCs. Every receptor here comes from a man between 45 and 60 years old in good health and CMV-seronegative.

This clone occurred once. The chain recombines TRBV2 with TRBJ2-5; no definite D call. V was clipped by 7 bases and J by 5 bases, with 11 bases between them. Looked up from germline, CDR1 is SNHLY and CDR2 is FYNNEI. This CDR3 has 12 amino acids. DNA of the CDR3: TGTGCCAGCACTGCGGCGCGGGAGACCCAGTACTTC. Translation gives CASTAARETQYF.

This clone was counted between two and nine times. This rearrangement joins TRBV30 to TRBJ2-3, with 9 nucleotides matching TRBD2. This CDR3 comprises 14 residues. V lost 3 bases and J lost 4; bases outside the gene matches: 5. Per germline, CDR1 GTSNPN and CDR2 SVGIG (reference sequence). The CDR3 sequence: CAWRRGGGADTQYF. CDR3 DNA sequence: TGTGCCTGGAGGAGGGGCGGGGGGGCAGATACGCAGTATTTT.

Concerning this clone itself: Other DNA sequences in this sample translate to the same CDR3. The chain links TRBV7-8 to TRBJ2-7; 7 nucleotides line up with TRBD1. V was clipped by 0 bases and J by 7 bases; unmatched bases: 0. The CDR3 totals 12 residues. In germline, CDR1 is SGHVS, CDR2 FQNEAQ. As DNA, the CDR3 is TGTGCCAGCAGCTTAGCACAGGGGGAGCAGTACGTC. Translation: CASSLAQGEQYV.

The CDR3 region is CASSLWSSGGAAGANVLTF. The CDR3 DNA reads TGTGCCAGCAGCTTGTGGTCTAGCGGGGGGGCTGCTGGGGCCAACGTCCTGACTTTC. J is TRBJ2-6 and V is TRBV5-6; 12 positions agree with TRBD2. The V and J ends lost 1 base and 2 bases, in that order; junction bases with no gene match: 7. The CDR3 spans 19 residues. CDR1 and CDR2 (germline): SGHDT, YYEEEE.

The CDR3: CASSTYGTGYEQYF. The CDR3 DNA follows: TGTGCCAGCAGTACCTACGGGACAGGCTACGAGCAGTACTTC. The genes are TRBV6-6 and TRBJ2-7; 8 bases map to TRBD1. Germline assignment: CDR1 MNHNY and CDR2 SVGAGI (reference sequence). V was pared by 5 bases and J by 3 bases, with 6 bases of the junction left unmatched. This CDR3 has 14 residues.